The 22 T cell receptor beta chains listed next were all sequenced from one sample in a study of blood T cell repertoires in COVID-19. TCRdb keeps only in-frame clones here, not all; method: immunoSEQ multiplex PCR. The sample carries 150,000 to 200,000 clones, over 75% recorded once. Sequenced sample: PBMCs or T cells enriched from blood (not recorded which). The origin of the receptors is a man aged 45 to 65 who had recovered from COVID-19.

The chain has TRBV3-1 (or the pseudogene TRBV3-2) and TRBJ1-2; 8 bases are a match to TRBD1. Per germline, CDR1 LGHDT and CDR2 YNNKEL (reference sequence). V trimming: 2 bases; J trimming: 6 bases; junction bases outside the gene matches: 11. The CDR3 is 16 amino acids. The CDR3 region is CASSQSLGQGADGYTF. In DNA form, the CDR3 reads TGTGCCAGCAGCCAAAGCCTAGGGCAGGGGGCAGATGGCTACACCTTC.

V gene TRBV28 combines with J gene TRBJ1-5; D is uncertain. V was trimmed by 6 bases and J by 4 bases, leaving 19 bases between them. CDR3 length: 16 residues. Germline lookup yields CDR1 MDHEN and CDR2 SYDVKM. The CDR3 DNA follows: TGTGCCAGCAGCCGGGTCCGGGTCGCCCTTAATCAGCCCCAGCATTTT. Translation gives CASSRVRVALNQPQHF.

The chain combines TRBV19 with TRBJ1-2, with D possibly TRBD1 on 6 matching bases. This CDR3 has 15 residues. V lost 4 bases, J lost 0 bases, and 12 bases lay in between. Germline V gene lookup returns CDR1 LNHDA and CDR2 SQIVND (reference sequence). This chain's CDR3 is CASSTTGTSNYGYTF. In DNA form, the CDR3 reads TGTGCCAGTAGTACTACAGGGACATCTAACTATGGCTACACCTTC.

This chain joins TRBV30 and TRBJ2-7; TRBD2 agrees at 7 bases. Trimming at V came to 0 bases and at J to 5 bases, leaving 7 bases not matched to a gene. CDR1 is GTSNPN, CDR2 SVGIG, per germline (reference sequence). The CDR3 is 14 residues long. For the CDR3, the DNA is TGTGCCTGGAGTGTAGGGGAGGGTATCCACGAGCAGTACTTC. Translation: CAWSVGEGIHEQYF. Full variable domain (remainder filled in from reference TRBV30 and TRBJ2-7): SQTIHQWPATLVQPVGSPLSLECTVEGTSNPNLYWYRQAAGRGLQLLFYSVGIGQISSEVPQNLSASRPQDRQFILSSKKLLLSDSGFYLCAWSVGEGIHEQYFGPGTRLTVT.

The chain couples TRBV28 to TRBJ2-1; D is uncertain. Germline values: CDR1 MDHEN, CDR2 SYDVKM. The CDR3 spans 11 residues. Trimming pared 9 bases from V and 9 bases from J, leaving 12 bases between. The CDR3 region is CASQLRREQFF. As DNA, the CDR3 is TGTGCCAGTCAACTCAGGCGTGAGCAGTTCTTC.

This clone was detected only once. The rearrangement joins TRBV19 to TRBJ1-6; D gene uncertain. Germline V gene data show CDR1 as LNHDA and CDR2 as SQIVND (reference sequence). The CDR3 sequence is 12 residues long. Trimming removed 4 bases at V and 10 bases at J, with 8 bases between. This chain's CDR3 is CASSTPESPLHF. The CDR3 nucleotides read TGTGCCAGTAGTACACCTGAGTCACCCCTCCACTTT.

The gene calls are TRBV5-1 and TRBJ2-5, with TRBD1 identical over 7 bases. The CDR3 contains 12 residues. CDR1 is SGHRS and CDR2 is YFSETQ in the germline V gene. Trimming took 6 bases from V and 5 from J; bases not matched to a gene: 4. CDR3 residues: CASKGTAETQYF. The CDR3 coding sequence is TGCGCCAGCAAAGGGACAGCCGAGACCCAGTACTTC.

The gene calls are TRBV27 and TRBJ2-1, with 12 bases aligning to TRBD2. This CDR3 has 17 residues. V trimming: 7 bases; J trimming: 1 base; junction bases outside the gene matches: 8. CDR1 and CDR2 (germline): MNHEY, SMNVEV (reference sequence). The CDR3 nucleotides read TGTGCCAGCACCAGGACTAGCGGGGATTATTCCTACAATGAGCAGTTCTTC. Its protein is CASTRTSGDYSYNEQFF.

The rearrangement joins TRBV7-9 to TRBJ2-1; TRBD1 is a possible D gene (5 bases). Germline V gene data show CDR1 as SEHNR and CDR2 as FQNEAQ (reference sequence). The CDR3 is made up of 14 amino acids. V lost 3 bases to trimming and J lost 11 bases, with 17 bases between them. The CDR3 DNA sequence: TGTGCCAGCAGCTTTCAGGGTTTCGCGGACCAGCAGTTCTTC. Amino acids: CASSFQGFADQQFF.

This clone was found a few times. The gene calls are TRBV7-9 and TRBJ2-1; 7 bases are a match to TRBD2. Germline-derived CDR1 and CDR2 are SEHNR and FQNEAQ (reference sequence). This CDR3 is built from 17 residues. Trimming cost V 4 bases and J 1 base; bases outside gene matches: 10. DNA of the CDR3: TGTGCCAGCAGCTCCTTTGGGACTACCCTTTCCTACAATGAGCAGTTCTTC. Translating gives CASSSFGTTLSYNEQFF.

The chain joins TRBV28 to TRBJ2-3; D is perhaps TRBD1 (6 bases). With 6 bases removed from V and 3 bases from J, the gap between germline ends came to 10 bases. Germline V gene sequence: CDR1 MDHEN, CDR2 SYDVKM. The CDR3 totals 13 residues. CDR3 amino acids: CASSDRRTDTQYF. The CDR3 region has the DNA TGTGCCAGCAGCGACAGGCGGACAGATACGCAGTATTTT. Based on the CDR3 plus reference TRBV28 and TRBJ2-3, the full variable domain is DVKVTQSSRYLVKRTGEKVFLECVQDMDHENMFWYRQDPGLGLRLIYFSYDVKMKEKGDIPEGYSVSREKKERFSLILESASTNQTSMYLCASSDRRTDTQYFGPGTRLTVL.

This clone came up once. The chain carries TRBV18 and TRBJ1-5; 9 nucleotides line up with TRBD1. J gave up 4 bases and V 3 bases, and 7 bases lay outside the gene matches. This CDR3 region has 16 residues. CDR1 is KGHSH and CDR2 is LQKENI in the germline V gene. The CDR3 coding sequence is TGTGCCAGCTCACCGAGGAGAGACAGGGGGAATCAGCCCCAGCATTTT. Protein sequence: CASSPRRDRGNQPQHF. Filled out from reference TRBV18 and TRBJ1-5, the complete variable domain reads NAGVMQNPRHLVRRRGQEARLRCSPMKGHSHVYWYRQLPEEGLKFMVYLQKENIIDESGMPKERFSAEFPKEGPSILRIQQVVRGDSAAYFCASSPRRDRGNQPQHFGDGTRLSIL.

The CDR3 DNA sequence: TGTGCCAGCTCCCCAGGGGTCACTGAAGCTTTCTTT. Translating it yields CASSPGVTEAFF. V usage is TRBV2 and J usage is TRBJ1-1; weak D call: TRBD1 (6 bases). V gave up 8 bases and J gave up 4 bases, with 11 bases separating them. CDR3 length: 12 amino acids. Germline V lookup: CDR1 SNHLY, CDR2 FYNNEI.

This rearrangement joins TRBV5-1 to TRBJ2-5; 8 bases are a match to TRBD1. Unmatched junction bases numbered 18, after V lost 0 bases and J lost 5 bases. Germline V CDR1 and CDR2: SGHRS, YFSETQ. The CDR3 consists of 19 residues. In nucleotides, the CDR3 is TGCGCCAGCAGCTTGGAGGCTTGGCAGGGGGCCTCCGACACGGAGACCCAGTACTTC. Protein product: CASSLEAWQGASDTETQYF.

The CDR3 loop reads CASSQGFSGRSAETQYF. The CDR3 nucleotides read TGTGCCAGCAGCCAAGGCTTTAGCGGGAGGTCCGCGGAGACCCAGTACTTC. V gene TRBV7-3 combines with J gene TRBJ2-5, with 10 bases that match TRBD2. Germline assignment: CDR1 SGHTA and CDR2 FQGTGA. V shed 5 bases and J 5 bases; nucleotides not matched to a gene: 14. The CDR3 has 17 residues.

This clone turned up a few times. The CDR3 region has the DNA TGTGCCAGCAGCTTAGTCCTGTATTCCAGGGACAAGAACACTGAAGCTTTCTTT. Amino acids: CASSLVLYSRDKNTEAFF. The chain employs TRBV7-8 and TRBJ1-1, with D perhaps TRBD1 (6 bases). The CDR3 consists of 18 residues. The V end lost 1 base, the J end lost 1 base, and 19 bases lay between the germline ends. From germline, CDR1 is SGHVS and CDR2 FQNEAQ.

V gene TRBV27 combines with J gene TRBJ2-5; D perhaps matches TRBD1 (5 bases). This CDR3 has 15 residues. Germline values: CDR1 MNHEY, CDR2 SMNVEV (reference sequence). Trimming took off 2 bases at V and 3 bases at J, with 13 bases between the two ends. The CDR3, as DNA: TGTGCCAGCAGTTTAGGGCAGGGCCCGAAAGAGACCCAGTACTTC. Translated: CASSLGQGPKETQYF.

The rearrangement uses TRBV28 and TRBJ2-5, with a possible D match to TRBD1 (6 bases). With 6 bases removed from V and 5 bases from J, the gap between germline ends came to 13 bases. CDR1 and CDR2 from the germline V gene are MDHEN and SYDVKM. This CDR3 spans 13 amino acids. The CDR3 protein is CASRLQGGETQYF. The DNA for the CDR3 is TGTGCCAGCAGATTACAGGGCGGCGAGACCCAGTACTTC.

The genes are TRBV27 and TRBJ2-7, with D perhaps matching TRBD2 (5 bases). The germline CDR1 and CDR2 sequences are MNHEY and SMNVEV (reference sequence). The CDR3 runs 13 residues. Trimming stripped 7 bases from V and 6 bases from J, with 16 bases between. The CDR3 spells CASTSRSAGEQYF. The CDR3 bases are TGTGCCAGCACCTCGAGATCGGCGGGCGAGCAGTACTTC.

To note about this clone: Other DNA sequences from this sample encode an identical CDR3 as well. This rearrangement joins TRBV5-1 to TRBJ1-1, with 7 bases lining up with TRBD1. This CDR3 spans 14 amino acids. The germline CDR1 and CDR2 sequences are SGHRS and YFSETQ. V trimming: 0 bases; J trimming: 4 bases; junction bases outside the gene matches: 3. The chain's CDR3 is CASSLEQGSTEAFF. CDR3 DNA: TGCGCCAGCAGCTTGGAACAGGGGAGCACTGAAGCTTTCTTT. Based on the CDR3 plus reference TRBV5-1 and TRBJ1-1, the full variable domain is KAGVTQTPRYLIKTRGQQVTLSCSPISGHRSVSWYQQTPGQGLQFLFEYFSETQRNKGNFPGRFSGRQFSNSRSEMNVSTLELGDSALYLCASSLEQGSTEAFFGQGTRLTVV.

In its sample, this clone was seen once. This chain connects TRBV28 to TRBJ2-3, with a possible D match to TRBD1 (6 bases). The CDR3 extends over 14 amino acids. The germline gives CDR1 MDHEN, CDR2 SYDVKM. The germline V and J ends were trimmed by 8 bases and 0 bases, with 12 bases remaining between them. Here the CDR3 reads CASPDRLSTDTQYF. CDR3 coding DNA: TGTGCCAGCCCCGACAGGCTAAGCACAGATACGCAGTATTTT.

This chain joins TRBV2 and TRBJ2-3; 10 bases align to TRBD1. J lost 1 base, V lost 9 bases, and 4 bases had no gene match. This CDR3 region has 14 residues. Germline CDR1 SNHLY, CDR2 FYNNEI. The chain's CDR3 is CARGTGVGTDTQYF. The DNA for the CDR3 is TGTGCCAGAGGGACAGGGGTGGGCACAGATACGCAGTATTTT.